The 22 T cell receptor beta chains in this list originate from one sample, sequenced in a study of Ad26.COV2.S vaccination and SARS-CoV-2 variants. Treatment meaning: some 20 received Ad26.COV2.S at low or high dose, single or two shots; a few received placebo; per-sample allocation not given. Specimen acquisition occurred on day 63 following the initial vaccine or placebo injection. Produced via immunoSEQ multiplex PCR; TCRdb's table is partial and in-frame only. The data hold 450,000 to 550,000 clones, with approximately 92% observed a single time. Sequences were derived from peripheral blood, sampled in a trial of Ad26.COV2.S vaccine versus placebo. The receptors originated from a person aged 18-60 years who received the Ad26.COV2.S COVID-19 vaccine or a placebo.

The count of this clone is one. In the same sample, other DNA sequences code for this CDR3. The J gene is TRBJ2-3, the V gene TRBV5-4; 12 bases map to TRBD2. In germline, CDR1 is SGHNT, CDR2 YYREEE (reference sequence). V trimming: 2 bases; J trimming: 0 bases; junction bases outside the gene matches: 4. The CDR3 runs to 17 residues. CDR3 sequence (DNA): TGTGCCAGCAGCTTACTAGCGGGAGGACCTAGCACAGATACGCAGTATTTT. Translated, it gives CASSLLAGGPSTDTQYF.

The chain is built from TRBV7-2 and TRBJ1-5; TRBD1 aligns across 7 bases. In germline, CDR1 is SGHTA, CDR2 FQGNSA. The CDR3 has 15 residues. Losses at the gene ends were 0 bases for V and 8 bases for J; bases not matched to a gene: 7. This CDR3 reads CASSLAPGQVEPQHF. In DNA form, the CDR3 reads TGTGCCAGCAGCTTAGCCCCTGGACAGGTCGAGCCCCAGCATTTT.

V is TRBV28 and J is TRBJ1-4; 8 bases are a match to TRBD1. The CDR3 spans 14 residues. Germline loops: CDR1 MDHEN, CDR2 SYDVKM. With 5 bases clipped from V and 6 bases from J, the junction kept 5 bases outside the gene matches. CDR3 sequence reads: CASSPGGDYEKLFF. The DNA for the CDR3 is TGTGCCAGCAGTCCAGGGGGCGATTATGAAAAACTGTTTTTT.

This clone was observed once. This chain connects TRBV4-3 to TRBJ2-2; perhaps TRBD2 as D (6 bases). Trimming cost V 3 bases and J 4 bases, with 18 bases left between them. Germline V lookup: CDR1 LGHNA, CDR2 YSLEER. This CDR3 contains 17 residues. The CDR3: CASSHPWGVRGTGELFF. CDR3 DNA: TGCGCCAGCAGCCACCCCTGGGGGGTGAGAGGCACCGGGGAGCTGTTTTTT.

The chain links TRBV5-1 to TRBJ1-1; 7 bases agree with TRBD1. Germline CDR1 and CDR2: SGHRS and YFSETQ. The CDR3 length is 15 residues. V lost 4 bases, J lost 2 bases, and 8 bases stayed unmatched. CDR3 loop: CASSLGRGPNTEAFF. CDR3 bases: TGCGCCAGCAGCCTCGGGAGGGGGCCTAACACTGAAGCTTTCTTT.

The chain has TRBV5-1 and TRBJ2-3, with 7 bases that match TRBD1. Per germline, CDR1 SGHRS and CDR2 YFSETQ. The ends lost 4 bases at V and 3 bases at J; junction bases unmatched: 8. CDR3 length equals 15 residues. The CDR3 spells CASSIPTGDTDTQYF. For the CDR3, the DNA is TGCGCCAGCAGCATCCCAACAGGGGATACAGATACGCAGTATTTT.

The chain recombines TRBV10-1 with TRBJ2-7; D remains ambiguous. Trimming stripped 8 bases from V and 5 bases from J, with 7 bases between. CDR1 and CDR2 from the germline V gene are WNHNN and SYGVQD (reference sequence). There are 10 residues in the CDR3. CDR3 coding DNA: TGCGCCAGCGCTGACCACGAGCAGTACGTC. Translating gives CASADHEQYV.

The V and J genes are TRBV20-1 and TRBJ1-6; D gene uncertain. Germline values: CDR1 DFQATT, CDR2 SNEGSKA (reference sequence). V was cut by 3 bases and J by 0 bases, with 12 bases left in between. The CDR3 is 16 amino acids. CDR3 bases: TGCAGTGCTAGTTACCCACCCTTCTCCTATAATTCACCCCTCCACTTT. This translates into CSASYPPFSYNSPLHF.

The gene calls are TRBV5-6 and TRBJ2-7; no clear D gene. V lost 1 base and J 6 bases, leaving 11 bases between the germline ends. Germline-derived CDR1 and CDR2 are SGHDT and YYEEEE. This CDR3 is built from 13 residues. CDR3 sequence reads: CASSLTPSREQYV. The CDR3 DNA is TGTGCCAGCAGCTTGACCCCGTCCCGCGAGCAGTACGTC.

The CDR3 nucleotides read TGTGCCAGCATCGGACAGGGGGCCTCGATGAACACTGAAGCTTTCTTT. It codes for CASIGQGASMNTEAFF. The chain combines TRBV2 with TRBJ1-1; TRBD1 agrees at 11 bases. The V gene end was trimmed by 7 bases and the J gene end by 0 bases; junction bases not matched to a gene: 7. This CDR3 is built from 16 residues. In germline, CDR1 is SNHLY, CDR2 FYNNEI.

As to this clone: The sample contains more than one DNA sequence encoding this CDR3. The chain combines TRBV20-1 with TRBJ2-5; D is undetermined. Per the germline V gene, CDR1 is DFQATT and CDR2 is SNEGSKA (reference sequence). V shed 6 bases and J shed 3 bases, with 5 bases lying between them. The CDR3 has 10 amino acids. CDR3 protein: CSAREETQYF. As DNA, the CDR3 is TGCAGTGCGCGAGAAGAGACCCAGTACTTC.

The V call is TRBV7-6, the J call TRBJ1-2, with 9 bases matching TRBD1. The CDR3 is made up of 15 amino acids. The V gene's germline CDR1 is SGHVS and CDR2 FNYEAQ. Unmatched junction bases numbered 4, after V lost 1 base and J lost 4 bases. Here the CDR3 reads CASSLDRGRVYGYTF. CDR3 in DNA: TGTGCCAGCAGCTTAGACAGGGGGCGCGTCTATGGCTACACCTTC.

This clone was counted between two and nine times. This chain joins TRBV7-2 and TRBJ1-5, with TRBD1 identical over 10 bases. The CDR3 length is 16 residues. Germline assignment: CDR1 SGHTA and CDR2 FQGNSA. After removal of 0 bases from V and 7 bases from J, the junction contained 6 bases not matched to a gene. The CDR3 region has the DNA TGTGCCAGCAGCTTAGCCTCCGGGACAGGGGACCAGCCCCAGCATTTT. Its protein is CASSLASGTGDQPQHF. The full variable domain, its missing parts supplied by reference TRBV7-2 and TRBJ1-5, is GAGVSQSPSNKVTEKGKDVELRCDPISGHTALYWYRQSLGQGLEFLIYFQGNSAPDKSGLPSDRFSAERTGGSVSTLTIQRTQQEDSAVYLCASSLASGTGDQPQHFGDGTRLSIL.

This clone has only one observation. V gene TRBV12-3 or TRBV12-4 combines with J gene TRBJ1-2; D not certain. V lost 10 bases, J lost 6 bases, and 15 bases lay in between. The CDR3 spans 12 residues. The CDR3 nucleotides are TGTGCCATTCCTGGACGGGTGGATGGCTACACCTTC. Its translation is CAIPGRVDGYTF.

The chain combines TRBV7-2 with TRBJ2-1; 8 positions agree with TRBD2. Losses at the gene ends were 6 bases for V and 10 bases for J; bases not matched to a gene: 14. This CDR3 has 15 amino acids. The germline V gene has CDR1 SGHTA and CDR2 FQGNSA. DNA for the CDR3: TGTGCCAGCAGACTCCCGGGACTAGTCGGAAGCGAGCAGTTCTTC. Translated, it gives CASRLPGLVGSEQFF.

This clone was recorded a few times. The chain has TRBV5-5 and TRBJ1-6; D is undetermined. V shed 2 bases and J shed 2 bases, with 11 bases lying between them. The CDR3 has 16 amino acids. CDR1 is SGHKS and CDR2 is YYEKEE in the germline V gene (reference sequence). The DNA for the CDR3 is TGTGCCAGCAGCTTCGAAGTGCCTCCCTATAATTCACCCCTCCACTTT. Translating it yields CASSFEVPPYNSPLHF.

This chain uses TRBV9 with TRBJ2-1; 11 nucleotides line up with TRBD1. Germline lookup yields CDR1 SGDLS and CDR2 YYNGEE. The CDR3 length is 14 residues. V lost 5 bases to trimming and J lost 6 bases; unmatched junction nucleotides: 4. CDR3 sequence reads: CASRTGTGGNEQFF. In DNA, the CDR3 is TGTGCCAGCAGAACCGGGACAGGGGGCAATGAGCAGTTCTTC.

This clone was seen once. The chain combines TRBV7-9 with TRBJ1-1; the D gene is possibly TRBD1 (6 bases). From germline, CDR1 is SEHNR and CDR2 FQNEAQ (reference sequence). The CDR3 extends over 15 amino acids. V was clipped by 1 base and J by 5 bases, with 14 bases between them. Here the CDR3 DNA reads TGTGCCAGCAGCTTAGTTGCAGGGGTTGATACTGAAGCTTTCTTT. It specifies CASSLVAGVDTEAFF.

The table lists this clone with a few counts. The CDR3 is CASSEGTGSGSEAFF. CDR3 sequence (DNA): TGTGCCAGCAGTGAAGGGACAGGCTCCGGATCTGAAGCTTTCTTT. The chain couples TRBV6-1 to TRBJ1-1; 7 bases align to TRBD1. The CDR3 sequence is 15 residues long. The V and J ends lost 1 base and 6 bases, in that order; junction bases with no gene match: 8. The germline CDR1 and CDR2 sequences are MNHNS and SASEGT.

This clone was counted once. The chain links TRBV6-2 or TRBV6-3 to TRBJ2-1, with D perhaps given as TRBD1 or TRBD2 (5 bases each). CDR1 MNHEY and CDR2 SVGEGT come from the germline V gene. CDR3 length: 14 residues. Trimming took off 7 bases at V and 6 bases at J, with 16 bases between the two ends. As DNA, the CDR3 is TGTGCCAGCAACCCTCGGGACCTTCGCAATGAGCAGTTCTTC. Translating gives CASNPRDLRNEQFF.

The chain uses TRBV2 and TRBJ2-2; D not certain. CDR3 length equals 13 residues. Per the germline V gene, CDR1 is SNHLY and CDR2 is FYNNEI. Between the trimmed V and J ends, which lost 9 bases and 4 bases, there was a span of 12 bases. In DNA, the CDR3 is TGTGCCAGGGGCTCCCCGGGCACCGGGGAGCTGTTTTTT. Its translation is CARGSPGTGELFF.

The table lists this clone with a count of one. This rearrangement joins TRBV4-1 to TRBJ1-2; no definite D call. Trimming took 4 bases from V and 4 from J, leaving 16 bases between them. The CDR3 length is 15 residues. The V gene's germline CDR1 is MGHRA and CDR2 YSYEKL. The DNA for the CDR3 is TGCGCCAGCAGCCTAGAGGCCTCCTCTCTCTATGGCTACACCTTC. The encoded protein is CASSLEASSLYGYTF.